These 27 T cell receptor beta chains came from one sample sequenced in a study of immune characterization of retroperitoneal liposarcoma. TCRdb processed the PCR reads anew with MiXCR; each CDR3 protein has one entry. The table records fewer than 25,000 distinct CDR3 sequences, more than 30% of them present only once. The source material was blood. The receptors shown here come from a male donor with retroperitoneal liposarcoma.

This clonotype has a count of ten or more. The chain employs TRBV6-1 and TRBJ2-5; D ambiguous. The V end lost 8 bases, the J end lost 3 bases, and 7 bases lay between the germline ends. The CDR3 has 11 residues. Germline CDR1 reads MNHNS; CDR2 reads SASEGT. The CDR3 is CASCSEETQYF. In DNA form, the CDR3 reads TGTGCCAGCTGTTCGGAAGAGACCCAGTACTTC.

The table lists this clonotype with a few counts. The rearrangement links TRBV11-2 to TRBJ1-1, with 9 bases that match TRBD1. This CDR3 is built from 13 residues. The V segment lost 4 bases and the J segment 10 bases; nucleotides outside the gene matches: 7. Per germline, CDR1 SGHAT and CDR2 FQNNGV. Here the CDR3 reads CASSSGTGIRAFF. The CDR3 DNA sequence: TGTGCCAGCAGCTCCGGGACAGGGATACGAGCTTTCTTT.

This rearrangement joins TRBV7-8 to TRBJ2-1; 7 bases agree with TRBD2. Germline V lookup: CDR1 SGHVS, CDR2 FQNEAQ. The CDR3 covers 18 residues. V lost 4 bases and J lost 13; bases outside the gene matches: 25. CDR3 DNA: TGTGCCAGCAGCTCCGGCCGCCGTCAGCGGGGTCCGCAAGAGACCCAGTTCTTC. Translating it yields CASSSGRRQRGPQETQFF.

This clonotype was found a few times. The chain has TRBV7-8 and TRBJ2-1; a possible D gene is TRBD2 (5 bases). With 2 bases removed from V and 13 bases from J, the gap between germline ends came to 15 bases. This CDR3 contains 13 residues. Per the germline V gene, CDR1 is SGHVS and CDR2 is FQNEAQ. The CDR3 DNA reads TGTGCCAGCAGCTTAACCCGGGAAAACATTCAGTTCTTC. Translating it yields CASSLTRENIQFF.

Judged by abundance, this clonotype is large (0.1 to 1%). The chain is built from TRBV7-2 and TRBJ2-1, with 11 bases matching TRBD2. The last part of the DNA fits TRBJ2-7 better; the J call may be wrong. The length of the CDR3 is 14 residues. The germline V gene encodes CDR1 SGHTA and CDR2 FQGNSA. DNA of the CDR3: TGTGCCAGCAGCTTAACTAGCGGGAGTGCCGAGCAGTACTTC. Translated: CASSLTSGSAEQYF.

This clonotype has a handful of counts. The rearrangement uses TRBV6-1 and TRBJ1-2, with a tentative D call TRBD1 (6 bases). This CDR3 has 12 amino acids. Germline V gene sequence: CDR1 MNHNS, CDR2 SASEGT. The V gene lost 5 bases and the J gene lost 3 bases, with 7 bases spanning the gap. CDR3 in DNA: TGTGCCAGCAGTAGACAGGACTATGGCTACACCTTC. It specifies CASSRQDYGYTF.

The chain couples TRBV6-5 to TRBJ2-1; maybe TRBD1 (6 bases). The closer fit of TRBJ2-7 to the DNA end suggests the J call may be wrong. Germline-derived CDR1 and CDR2 are MNHEY and SVGAGI. The CDR3 extends over 11 amino acids. For the CDR3, the DNA is TGTGCCAGCGGCCGGACAGACGAGCAGTACTTC. This gives the protein CASGRTDEQYF.

This clonotype occurred a few times. The V gene is TRBV7-2, the J gene TRBJ2-1; perhaps TRBD2 as D (6 bases). There are 15 residues in the CDR3. Between the trimmed V and J ends, which lost 5 bases and 0 bases, there was a span of 11 bases. The germline gives CDR1 SGHTA, CDR2 FQGNSA. CDR3 sequence: CASSLGSRSYNEQFF. The CDR3 nucleotides are TGTGCCAGCAGCCTCGGGAGCCGCTCCTACAATGAGCAGTTCTTC.

This clonotype appeared once. This chain connects TRBV7-2 to TRBJ2-1; D remains ambiguous. The CDR3 has 12 amino acids. Trimming left V 0 bases short and J 4 bases short, with 1 base between. CDR1 and CDR2 (germline): SGHTA, FQGNSA. CDR3 DNA: TGTGCCAGCAGCTTAGCATACAATGAGCAGTTCTTC. It codes for CASSLAYNEQFF.

This clonotype was detected many times. V usage is TRBV7-2 and J usage is TRBJ2-5; D tentatively reads TRBD1 or TRBD2 (6 bases each). This CDR3 is built from 13 residues. Germline V gene lookup returns CDR1 SGHTA and CDR2 FQGNSA. Trimming left V 6 bases short and J 1 base short, with 9 bases between. The CDR3 coding sequence is TGTGCCAGCAGTCGGGGGCCCCAAGAGACCCAGTACTTC. This codes for CASSRGPQETQYF.

The CDR3 reads CARSVPSGTLREQYF. In nucleotides, the CDR3 is TGTGCCAGGAGCGTCCCTAGCGGAACTCTCCGGGAGCAGTACTTC. This rearrangement joins TRBV7-8 to TRBJ2-7; 7 positions match TRBD2. CDR3 length: 15 amino acids. The trim removed 9 bases at V and 7 bases at J, leaving 18 bases unmatched. Germline assignment: CDR1 SGHVS and CDR2 FQNEAQ. The entire variable domain, with the rest obtained from reference TRBV7-8 and TRBJ2-7, is as follows: GAGVSQSPRYKVAKRGQDVALRCDPISGHVSLFWYQQALGQGPEFLTYFQNEAQLDKSGLPSDRFFAERPEGSVSTLKIQRTQQEDSAVYLCARSVPSGTLREQYFGPGTRLTVT.

In its sample, this clonotype is medium-sized. The CDR3 reads CASSLISGGGETQFF. For the CDR3, the DNA is TGTGCCAGCAGCTTAATTTCCGGGGGCGGGGAGACCCAGTTCTTC. The J gene is TRBJ2-1, the V gene TRBV7-9; D might be TRBD1 or TRBD2, each matching 6 bases. The germline V gene encodes CDR1 SEHNR and CDR2 FQNEAQ (reference sequence). The V end was cut by 2 bases, the J end by 13 bases, with 21 bases between. The CDR3 spans 15 residues.

The V and J genes are TRBV6-9 and TRBJ2-1, with a tentative D call TRBD2 (6 bases). Trimming removed 7 bases from V and 1 base from J, with 14 bases in between. Germline V CDR1 and CDR2: MNHGY, SVAAGI. CDR3 length: 15 residues. CDR3 amino acids: CASTARRGSYNEQFF. The DNA for the CDR3 is TGTGCCAGCACCGCCAGGCGGGGTTCCTACAATGAGCAGTTCTTC.

There are a few counts of this clonotype. The V gene is TRBV27, the J gene TRBJ2-3; TRBD2 aligns across 14 bases. The ends lost 6 bases at V and 6 bases at J; junction bases unmatched: 8. Germline V gives CDR1 MNHEY, CDR2 SMNVEV (reference sequence). This CDR3 comprises 16 residues. The CDR3, as DNA: TGTGCCAGCAGCCGACTAGCGGGAGGGCCTGCTGATACGCAGTATTTT. As protein: CASSRLAGGPADTQYF.

Details on this clonotype: A much larger clone lies one base from this, so it may be a read error. The conserved final phenylalanine or tryptophan is absent from the CDR3, which likely points to a read error. This chain joins TRBV7-8 and TRBJ2-7; D is unclear. The assigned J gene may be wrong: the sequence end matches TRBJ2-5 better. CDR3 length: 16 amino acids. Germline CDR1 reads SGHVS; CDR2 reads FQNEAQ. The DNA of the CDR3 is TGTGCCAGCAGCTCCGAAAAGTGGGCAGGAAAAGAGACCCAGTACTTG. Protein sequence: CASSSEKWAGKETQYL.

The rearrangement links TRBV7-8 to TRBJ1-5, with TRBD1 matching over 8 bases. V lost 4 bases and J lost 3; bases outside the gene matches: 17. The CDR3 loop spans 19 amino acids. Germline assignment: CDR1 SGHVS and CDR2 FQNEAQ. The chain's CDR3 is CASSSTGTTGARFNQPQHF. The CDR3 nucleotides are TGTGCCAGCAGCTCCACGGGGACGACAGGGGCGCGCTTCAATCAGCCCCAGCATTTT.

The J gene is TRBJ2-7, the V gene TRBV7-2, with 11 nucleotides matching TRBD2. V lost 5 bases to trimming and J lost 10 bases; unmatched junction nucleotides: 16. Germline V lookup: CDR1 SGHTA, CDR2 FQGNSA. The length of the CDR3 is 16 residues. The CDR3 nucleotides read TGTGCCAGCAGCCCAAATTTAGCGGGGGGGAGGGACACCCAGTACTTC. Amino acid sequence: CASSPNLAGGRDTQYF.

About this clonotype itself: The CDR3 does not end in the conserved phenylalanine or tryptophan, so this is likely a read error. This chain joins TRBV7-8 and TRBJ2-7; unclear D gene. Germline V lookup: CDR1 SGHVS, CDR2 FQNEAQ. The CDR3 has 15 amino acids. Trimming removed 3 bases from V and 0 bases from J, with 12 bases in between. The CDR3 loop is CASSLDPGFSYEQYC. The CDR3 DNA sequence: TGTGCCAGCAGCTTGGACCCGGGTTTCTCCTACGAGCAGTACTGC.

The J gene is TRBJ2-1, the V gene TRBV6-5, with D possibly matching TRBD2 (7 bases). This CDR3 region has 14 residues. V was shortened by 8 bases and J by 10 bases, with 21 bases between the two germline ends. Germline CDR1 and CDR2: MNHEY and SVGAGI. The CDR3 DNA is TGTGCCAGCGGGTCGGACGGGGGGCCCTACGAGCAGTTCTTC. Translated, it gives CASGSDGGPYEQFF.

Ten or more counts support this clonotype. CDR3 sequence (DNA): TGTGCCAGCAGTAGAGACAGGGGGTCCGAGGCTGAGCAGTTCTTC. It specifies CASSRDRGSEAEQFF. The chain joins TRBV6-1 to TRBJ2-1; TRBD1 matches 9 bases. Germline V CDR1 and CDR2: MNHNS, SASEGT. The ends lost 5 bases at V and 9 bases at J; junction bases unmatched: 11. The CDR3 spans 15 residues.

This clonotype was recorded at least ten times. The rearrangement uses TRBV6-1 and TRBJ2-1, with D possibly being TRBD2 (6 bases). Per the germline V gene, CDR1 is MNHNS and CDR2 is SASEGT. The V and J ends lost 8 bases and 13 bases respectively, with 21 bases between them. This CDR3 contains 13 residues. This CDR3 reads CASWDSVGETQFF. The CDR3 bases are TGTGCCAGCTGGGACTCCGTGGGAGAGACCCAGTTCTTC.

The table lists this clonotype with a few counts. This chain links TRBV4-1 with TRBJ2-7; D might be TRBD1 (5 bases). The CDR3 contains 16 residues. V lost 1 base, J lost 0 bases, and 13 bases lay in between. Germline loops: CDR1 MGHRA, CDR2 YSYEKL. CDR3 sequence (DNA): TGCGCCAGCAGCCAAGTCAGGTGGGGCCCCTCCTACGAGCAGTACTTC. Its translation: CASSQVRWGPSYEQYF.

The chain uses TRBV12-3 or TRBV12-4 and TRBJ1-1; no clear D gene. The CDR3 has 13 amino acids. V was trimmed by 7 bases and J by 4 bases, leaving 13 bases between them. The CDR3 region has the DNA TGTGCCAGCACCCGGAATACGGTCACTGAAGCTTTCTTT. Its protein product is CASTRNTVTEAFF.

In its sample, this clonotype was seen a few times. This chain uses TRBV11-2 with TRBJ2-3; D gene uncertain. The CDR3 length is 11 residues. CDR1 SGHAT and CDR2 FQNNGV come from the germline V gene. V gave up 5 bases and J gave up 4 bases, with 4 bases separating them. CDR3 sequence (DNA): TGTGCCAGCAGCCCGGCAGATACGCAGTATTTT. It translates to CASSPADTQYF.

This clonotype was seen ten or more times. The chain links TRBV6-1 to TRBJ2-1, with a possible D match to TRBD2 (5 bases). Trimming shortened V by 7 bases and J by 10 bases, and 26 bases separated the two germline ends. This CDR3 contains 16 residues. The V gene's germline CDR1 is MNHNS and CDR2 SASEGT. CDR3 bases: TGTGCCAGCAAGACCTTGACCTACAGCGGCGAATACGAGCAGTTCTTC. It codes for CASKTLTYSGEYEQFF.

This clonotype was seen ten or more times. CDR3 loop: CASSYKAGWSDTQYF. The CDR3 region has the DNA TGTGCCAGCAGTTACAAAGCGGGATGGTCAGATACGCAGTATTTT. This sequence joins TRBV6-5 and TRBJ2-3, with 7 bases matching TRBD2. The V segment lost 2 bases and the J segment 4 bases; nucleotides outside the gene matches: 6. In germline, CDR1 is MNHEY, CDR2 SVGAGI. The CDR3 consists of 15 residues.

In regard to this clonotype: Possible read error: a much larger clone is one base away. This CDR3 is missing its conserved last phenylalanine or tryptophan, likely due to a read error. The chain recombines TRBV11-2 with TRBJ2-1; D possibly corresponds to TRBD2 (6 bases). Trimming removed 8 bases at V and 10 bases at J, with 18 bases between. The CDR3 sequence is 13 residues long. The germline V gene encodes CDR1 SGHAT and CDR2 FQNNGV. For the CDR3, the DNA is TGTGCCAGCTCCCCACCCGGGGGAGTAGAGCAGTTCCTC. Its protein is CASSPPGGVEQFL.